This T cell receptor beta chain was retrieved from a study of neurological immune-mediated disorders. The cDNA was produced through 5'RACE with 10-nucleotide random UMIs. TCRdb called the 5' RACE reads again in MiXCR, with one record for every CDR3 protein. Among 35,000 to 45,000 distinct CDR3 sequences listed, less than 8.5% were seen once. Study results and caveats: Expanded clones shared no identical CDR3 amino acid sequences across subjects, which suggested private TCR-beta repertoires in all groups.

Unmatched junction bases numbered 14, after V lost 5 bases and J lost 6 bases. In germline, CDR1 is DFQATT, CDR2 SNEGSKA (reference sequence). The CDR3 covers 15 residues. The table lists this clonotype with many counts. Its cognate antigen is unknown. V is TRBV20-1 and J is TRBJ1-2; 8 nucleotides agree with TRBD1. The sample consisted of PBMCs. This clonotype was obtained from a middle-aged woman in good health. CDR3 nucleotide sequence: TGCAGTGCTTTCCATCGGACAGGGCGACTTAATGGCTACACCTTC. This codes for CSAFHRTGRLNGYTF.